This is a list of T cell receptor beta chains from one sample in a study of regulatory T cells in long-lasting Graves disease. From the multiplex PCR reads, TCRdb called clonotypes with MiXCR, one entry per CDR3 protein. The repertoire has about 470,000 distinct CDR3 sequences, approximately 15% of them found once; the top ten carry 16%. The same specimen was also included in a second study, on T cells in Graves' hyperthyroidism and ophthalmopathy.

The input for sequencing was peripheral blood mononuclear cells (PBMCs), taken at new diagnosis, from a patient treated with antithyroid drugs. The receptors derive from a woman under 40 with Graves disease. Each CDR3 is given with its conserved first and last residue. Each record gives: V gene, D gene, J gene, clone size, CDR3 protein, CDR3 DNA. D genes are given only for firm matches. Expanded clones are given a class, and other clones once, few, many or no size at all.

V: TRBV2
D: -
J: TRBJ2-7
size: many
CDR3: CASSDLLGDTETGYHEQYF
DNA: TGTGCCAGCAGTGATTTATTGGGGGACACCGAGACAGGCTACCACGAGCAGTACTTC

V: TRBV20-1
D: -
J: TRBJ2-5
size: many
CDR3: CSARGGYRDQETQYF
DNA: TGCAGTGCCCGCGGGGGCTATAGGGACCAAGAGACCCAGTACTTC

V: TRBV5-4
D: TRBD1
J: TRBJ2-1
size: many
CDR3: CASSSHTTGQREQFF
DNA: TGTGCCAGCAGTTCTCATACGACAGGGCAACGTGAGCAGTTCTTC

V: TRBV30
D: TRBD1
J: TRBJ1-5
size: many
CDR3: CAWSPGQGKQPQHF
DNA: TGTGCCTGGAGTCCGGGACAGGGGAAACAGCCCCAGCATTTT

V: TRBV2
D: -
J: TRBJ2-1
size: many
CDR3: CASNYGPTSSNEQFF
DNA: TGTGCCAGCAACTACGGACCCACCTCCTCCAATGAGCAGTTCTTC

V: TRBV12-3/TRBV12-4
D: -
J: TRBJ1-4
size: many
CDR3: CASSSRGTNEKLFF
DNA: TGTGCCAGCAGTTCGCGGGGGACTAATGAAAAACTGTTTTTT

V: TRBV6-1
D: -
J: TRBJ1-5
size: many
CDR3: CASSEARAEHQPQHF
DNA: TGTGCCAGCAGTGAAGCGCGGGCAGAACATCAGCCCCAGCATTTT

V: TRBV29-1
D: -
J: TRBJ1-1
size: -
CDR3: CSVPSKGEAFF
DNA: TGCAGCGTACCTTCAAAGGGTGAAGCTTTCTTT

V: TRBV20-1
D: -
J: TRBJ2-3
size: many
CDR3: CSARITGRLNTQYF
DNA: TGCAGTGCTAGAATAACAGGAAGGTTAAATACGCAGTATTTT

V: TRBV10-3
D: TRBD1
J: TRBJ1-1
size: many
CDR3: CAISEEQGVTEAFF
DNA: TGTGCCATCAGTGAGGAACAGGGGGTGACTGAAGCTTTCTTT

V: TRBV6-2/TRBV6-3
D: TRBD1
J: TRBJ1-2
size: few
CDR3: CASSFQQGASNGYTF
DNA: TGTGCCAGCAGTTTCCAACAGGGGGCTTCGAATGGCTACACCTTC

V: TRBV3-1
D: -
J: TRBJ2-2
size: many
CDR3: CASGTSAVPGELFF
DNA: TGTGCCAGCGGGACGTCCGCGGTTCCCGGGGAGCTGTTTTTT

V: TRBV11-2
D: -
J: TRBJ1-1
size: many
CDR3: CASTLREWRGTEAFF
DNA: TGTGCCAGCACCTTAAGGGAATGGAGGGGAACTGAAGCTTTCTTT

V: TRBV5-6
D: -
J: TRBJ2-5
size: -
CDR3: CASSPDWETQYF
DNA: TGTGCCAGCAGCCCGGACTGGGAGACCCAGTACTTC

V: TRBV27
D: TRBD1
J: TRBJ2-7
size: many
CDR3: CASSLSRQGTVLF
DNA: TGTGCCAGCAGTTTATCGAGGCAAGGGACAGTACTCTTC

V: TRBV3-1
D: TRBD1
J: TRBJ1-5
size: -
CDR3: CASSRATGPHQPQHF
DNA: TGTGCCAGCAGCCGGGCGACAGGGCCCCATCAGCCCCAGCATTTT

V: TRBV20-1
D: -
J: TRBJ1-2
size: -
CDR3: CSATRTDNYGYTF
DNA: TGCAGTGCTACCCGGACGGATAACTATGGCTACACCTTC

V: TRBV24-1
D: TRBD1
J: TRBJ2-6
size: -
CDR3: CATSGPTGPGANVLTF
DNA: TGTGCCACCAGTGGCCCGACAGGGCCTGGGGCCAACGTCCTGACTTTC

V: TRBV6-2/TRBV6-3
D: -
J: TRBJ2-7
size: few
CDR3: CASSYVPGEQYF
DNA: TGTGCCAGCAGTTACGTCCCAGGCGAGCAGTACTTC